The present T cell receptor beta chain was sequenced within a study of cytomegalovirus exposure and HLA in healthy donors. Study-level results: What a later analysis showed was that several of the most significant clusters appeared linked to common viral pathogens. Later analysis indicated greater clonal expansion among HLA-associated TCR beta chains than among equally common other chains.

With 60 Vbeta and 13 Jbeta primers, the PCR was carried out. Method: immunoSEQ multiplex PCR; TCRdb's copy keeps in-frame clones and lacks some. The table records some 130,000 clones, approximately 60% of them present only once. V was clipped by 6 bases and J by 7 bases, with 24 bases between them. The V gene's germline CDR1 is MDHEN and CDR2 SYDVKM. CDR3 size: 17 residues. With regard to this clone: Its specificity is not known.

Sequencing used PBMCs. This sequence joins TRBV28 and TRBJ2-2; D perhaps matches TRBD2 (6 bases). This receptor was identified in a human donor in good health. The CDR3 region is CASSPRRVPKKGGELFF. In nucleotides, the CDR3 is TGTGCCAGCAGCCCCAGGAGGGTTCCCAAAAAGGGCGGGGAGCTGTTTTTT.